These 9 T cell receptor beta chains came from one sample sequenced in a study of T cells in women clearing cervical HPV infection (dated by TCRdb to 2016 to 2018). The library was produced with the immunoSEQ multiplex PCR assay. Entries here come from immuneACCESS through TCRdb and include only in-frame sequences with V and J called. Some clones fail to appear in such tables; in the studies checked, an unresolved V gene covers under half of the shortfall, and the cause of the remainder is unknown. The table for this sample shows approximately 34,000 clones. Roughly 1.5% of the sample belongs to the ten largest clones. Sequencing was carried out using blood buffy coat. These receptors came from a woman aged 18-70 years with a cervical HPV16 infection that either progressed to CIN3+ or cleared (not recorded which).

Of note for this clone: The CDR3 end is not reached by the read, which stops 3 residues before it; the germline J gene fills it in. The gene calls are TRBV7-2 and TRBJ1-2; D gene unclear. V was clipped by 0 bases and J by 2 bases, with 10 bases between them. Germline-derived CDR1 and CDR2 are SGHTA and FQGNSA. The CDR3 has 15 amino acids. Here the CDR3 reads CASSLASGLNYGYTF. Partial CDR3 DNA: TGTGCCAGCAGCTTAGCTTCCGGTCTAAACTATGGC.

Points on this clone: The sequenced fragment ends 3 residues before the CDR3 boundary, so the rest is inferred from the germline J gene. The V call is TRBV7-3, the J call TRBJ2-5; D perhaps matches TRBD2 (7 bases). The V end was cut by 4 bases, the J end by 4 bases, with 13 bases between. CDR1 is SGHTA and CDR2 is FQGTGA in the germline V gene. The CDR3 spans 14 residues. The covered CDR3 bases are TGTGCCAGCAGCTCAGACGGGGGGCGAGAGACC. Its protein is CASSSDGGRET. In full, the CDR3 reads CASSSDGGRETQYF.

Comments on this clone: The sequenced fragment ends 3 residues before the CDR3 boundary, so the rest is inferred from the germline J gene. V gene TRBV7-3 combines with J gene TRBJ2-5, with D maybe TRBD2 (6 bases). Deletions cut 5 bases from V and 5 bases from J, with 24 bases between. CDR1 and CDR2 (germline): SGHTA, FQGTGA. The CDR3 has 17 residues. The DNA read from the CDR3 is TGTGCCAGCAGCGCCTTGGGGCGGGGCGATCCAGGGGAGACC. Its translation: CASSALGRGDPGET. The full CDR3 is CASSALGRGDPGETQYF.

To note about this clone: The read ends 3 residues before the CDR3 terminus; that terminus is restored from the germline J gene. The chain couples TRBV4-1 to TRBJ1-2; D gene uncertain. Deletions cut 4 bases from V and 6 bases from J, with 6 bases between. Germline V lookup: CDR1 MGHRA, CDR2 YSYEKL. The CDR3 totals 11 residues. This CDR3 reads CASSRDNGYTF. The CDR3 DNA, read in part, is TGCGCCAGCAGCCGCGACAATGGC.

Regarding this clone: The CDR3 end falls 3 residues outside the read, so it is completed with the germline J gene. The J gene is TRBJ2-1, the V gene TRBV7-2; D uncertain. Germline V CDR1 and CDR2: SGHTA, FQGNSA. V lost 3 bases to trimming and J lost 0 bases, with 9 bases between them. The CDR3 has 15 residues. CDR3 in amino acids: CASSLRRLSYNEQFF. The CDR3 bases that were read are TGTGCCAGCAGCTTGCGGAGACTCTCCTACAATGAG.

Remarks on this clone: The CDR3 extends 3 residues past the end of the read, so its final part is completed from the germline J gene. The chain couples TRBV5-1 to TRBJ2-4; 12 nucleotides line up with TRBD2. The CDR3 spans 17 residues. V was pared by 0 bases and J by 8 bases, with 9 bases of the junction left unmatched. Germline assignment: CDR1 SGHRS and CDR2 YFSETQ. CDR3 DNA, as far as it was read: TGCGCCAGCAGCTTGGAAACTAGCGGGAGGACTTACGACATT. Amino acid sequence: CASSLETSGRTYDI. In full, the CDR3 is CASSLETSGRTYDIQYF.

In the case of this clone: From the germline J gene comes the end of the CDR3, since the read stops 3 residues before it. The gene calls are TRBV7-7 and TRBJ2-2, with 10 bases fitting TRBD1. This CDR3 is built from 14 residues. The ends lost 5 bases at V and 7 bases at J; junction bases unmatched: 4. CDR1 and CDR2 from the germline V gene are SSHAT and FNYEAQ (reference sequence). The CDR3 sequence: CASSRDRGNGELFF. CDR3 bases read: TGTGCCAGCAGCCGGGACAGGGGTAACGGGGAG.

Worth noting for this clone: With the read ending 3 residues before the CDR3 end, the germline J gene is used to fill in that end. The V call is TRBV18, the J call TRBJ2-2; perhaps TRBD2 as D (5 bases). V lost 5 bases, J lost 3 bases, and 10 bases lay in between. Germline assignment: CDR1 KGHSH and CDR2 LQKENI. This CDR3 contains 14 residues. The sequenced CDR3 bases are TGTGCCAGCTCAAGTGACGGGGACACCGGGGAG. This sequence encodes CASSSDGDTGE. The full CDR3 protein reads CASSSDGDTGELFF.

About this clone itself: Sequencing ends 3 residues short of the CDR3 end; the germline J gene provides the rest. The rearrangement uses TRBV18 and TRBJ2-1; 14 nucleotides line up with TRBD2. The CDR3 runs to 17 residues. Trimming removed 1 base from V and 7 bases from J; junction bases left unmatched: 6. Germline V lookup: CDR1 KGHSH, CDR2 LQKENI. The sequenced CDR3 bases are TGTGCCAGCTCACCACGACTAGCGGGGGGGAGCTCAAATGAG. Its protein product is CASSPRLAGGSSNE. The whole CDR3 protein reads CASSPRLAGGSSNEQFF.